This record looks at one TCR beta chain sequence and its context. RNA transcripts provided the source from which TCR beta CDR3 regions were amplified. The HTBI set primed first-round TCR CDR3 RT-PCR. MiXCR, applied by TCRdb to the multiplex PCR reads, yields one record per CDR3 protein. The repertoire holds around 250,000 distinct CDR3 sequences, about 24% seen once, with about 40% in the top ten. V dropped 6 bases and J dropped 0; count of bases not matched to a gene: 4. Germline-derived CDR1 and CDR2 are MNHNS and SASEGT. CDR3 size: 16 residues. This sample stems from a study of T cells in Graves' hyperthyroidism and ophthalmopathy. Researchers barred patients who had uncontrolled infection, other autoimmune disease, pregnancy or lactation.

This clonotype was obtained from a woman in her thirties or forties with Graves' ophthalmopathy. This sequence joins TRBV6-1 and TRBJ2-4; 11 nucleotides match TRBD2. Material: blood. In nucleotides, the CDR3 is TGTGCCAGCAGCGAACTAGCGGGGGTAGCCAAAAACATTCAGTACTTC. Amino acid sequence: CASSELAGVAKNIQYF.